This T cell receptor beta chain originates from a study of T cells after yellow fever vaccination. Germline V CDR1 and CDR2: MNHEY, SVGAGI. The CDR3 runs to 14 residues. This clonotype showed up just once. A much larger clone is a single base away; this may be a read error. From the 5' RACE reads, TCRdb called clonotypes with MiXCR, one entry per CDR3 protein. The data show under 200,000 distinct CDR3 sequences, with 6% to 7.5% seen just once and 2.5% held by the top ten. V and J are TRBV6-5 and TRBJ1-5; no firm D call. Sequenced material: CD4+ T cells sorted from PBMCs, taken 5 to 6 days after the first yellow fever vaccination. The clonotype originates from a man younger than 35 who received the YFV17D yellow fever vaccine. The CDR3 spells CDSSYSMGNQPQHF. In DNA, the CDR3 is TGTGACAGCAGTTACTCAATGGGCAATCAGCCCCAGCATTTT.